Sequencing of this T cell receptor (beta chain) was carried out in a study of patients and donors after allogeneic stem cell transplantation. The CDR3 has 13 amino acids. Germline V lookup: CDR1 SGHAT, CDR2 FQNNGV. V lost 0 bases, J lost 12 bases, and 12 bases lay in between. MiXCR, applied by TCRdb to the RT-PCR reads, yields one record per CDR3 protein. The data contain under 200,000 distinct CDR3 sequences, approximately 31% of them singletons. This clonotype was found a few times. Sequencing was carried out using blood, either unsorted or a sorted T cell fraction (not recorded which). The chain combines TRBV11-2 with TRBJ2-1; D call uncertain. This sequence originates from a human donor who was either an allogeneic HSCT recipient or a stem cell or donor lymphocyte infusion donor (not recorded which). It is not recorded whose cells these are; they may come from a transplant donor. The CDR3 DNA reads as TGTGCCAGCAGCTTAGATGGAGTGGGTGGGCAGTTCTTC. This encodes CASSLDGVGGQFF.